This T cell receptor (beta chain) was identified during a study of identifying expanded T cells in peripheral blood. V trimming: 1 base; J trimming: 5 bases; junction bases outside the gene matches: 14. Germline V gives CDR1 LGHNA, CDR2 YSLEER. The CDR3 has 18 residues. Study-level points and caveats: Clone count variance between approximately 2-week samples rose with total template count. Differentially abundant clones: roughly 1.2 between replicates, 15 to 17 at 2 to 3 weeks, less than 20 at four.

Comment on this clone: Its specificity is unknown.

Healthy donors had no documented immune events, such as infections, while sampled. Produced via immunoSEQ multiplex PCR; TCRdb's table is partial and in-frame only. Among 95,000 to 150,000 clones listed, around 84% were seen once. The TCR originated in a person between 18 and 69 years old in good health. Sequenced input: blood. V is TRBV4-3 and J is TRBJ2-1; 7 bases line up with TRBD2. This CDR3 is CASSQGRLTSRSHNEQFF. The CDR3 region has the DNA TGCGCCAGCAGCCAAGGTCGCCTGACTAGCCGGTCCCACAATGAGCAGTTCTTC.